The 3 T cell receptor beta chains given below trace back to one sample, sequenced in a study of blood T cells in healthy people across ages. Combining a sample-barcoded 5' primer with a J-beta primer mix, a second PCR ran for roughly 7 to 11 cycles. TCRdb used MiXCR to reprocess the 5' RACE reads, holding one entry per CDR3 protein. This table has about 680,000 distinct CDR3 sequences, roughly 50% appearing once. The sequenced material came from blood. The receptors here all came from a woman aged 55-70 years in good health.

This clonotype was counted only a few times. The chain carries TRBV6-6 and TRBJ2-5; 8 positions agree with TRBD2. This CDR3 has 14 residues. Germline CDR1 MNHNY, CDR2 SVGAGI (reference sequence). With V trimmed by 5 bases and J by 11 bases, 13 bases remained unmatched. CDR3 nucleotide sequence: TGTGCCAGCAGTACATTGACTAGCGTCGGGGAGCAGTACTTC. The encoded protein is CASSTLTSVGEQYF.

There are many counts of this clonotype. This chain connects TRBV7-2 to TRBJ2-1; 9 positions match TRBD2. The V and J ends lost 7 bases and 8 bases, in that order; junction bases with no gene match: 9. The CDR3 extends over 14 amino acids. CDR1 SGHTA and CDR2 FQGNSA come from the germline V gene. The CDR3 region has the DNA TGTGCCAGCACCCCGACGGGACTAGCCCATGAGCAGTTCTTC. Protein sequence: CASTPTGLAHEQFF.

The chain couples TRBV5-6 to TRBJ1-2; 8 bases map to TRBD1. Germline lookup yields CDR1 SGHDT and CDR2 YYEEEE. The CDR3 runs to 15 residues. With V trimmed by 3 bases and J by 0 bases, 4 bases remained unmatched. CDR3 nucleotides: TGTGCCAGCAGCTGGGACAGGACGGCTAACTATGGCTACACCTTC. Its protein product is CASSWDRTANYGYTF.